One sample yielded the 18 T cell receptor beta chains listed below, sequenced in a study of blood T cells in healthy people across ages. A second PCR of about 6 to 12 cycles used a sample-barcoded 5' primer and a J-beta primer mix. TCRdb recomputed calls from the 5' RACE reads with MiXCR, one row per CDR3 protein. This sample has roughly 1.5 million distinct CDR3 sequences, with approximately 43% found just once. Sequencing input: blood. Source of these receptors: a young woman in good health.

This clonotype was found a few times. This rearrangement joins TRBV4-1 to TRBJ2-1; D call uncertain. V was trimmed by 3 bases and J by 7 bases, leaving 13 bases between them. The CDR3 totals 14 residues. Germline CDR1 and CDR2: MGHRA and YSYEKL. CDR3: CASSHQARVNEQFF. As DNA, the CDR3 is TGCGCCAGCAGCCACCAAGCTAGGGTAAATGAGCAGTTCTTC.

The chain combines TRBV4-2 with TRBJ2-7, with 8 bases matching TRBD2. The CDR3 has 14 residues. Germline V CDR1 and CDR2: LGHNA, YNFKEQ. J gave up 2 bases and V 5 bases, and 5 bases lay outside the gene matches. CDR3 amino acids: CASSEGTSPYEQYF. In DNA form, the CDR3 reads TGTGCCAGCAGCGAAGGGACTAGTCCCTACGAGCAGTACTTC.

On this clonotype: Given a much more abundant clone one base away, this may be a read error. This sequence joins TRBV7-2 and TRBJ1-2; no clear D gene. The CDR3 loop spans 13 amino acids. Per the germline V gene, CDR1 is SGHTA and CDR2 is FQGNSA. The CDR3 reads CASSPISHYGHTF. The DNA of the CDR3 is TGTGCCAGCAGCCCCATCTCCCACTATGGCCACACCTTC.

The chain links TRBV15 to TRBJ2-7; D not certain. This CDR3 is 14 amino acids long. Germline V CDR1 and CDR2: LNHNV, YYDKDF (reference sequence). Trimming stripped 5 bases from V and 1 base from J, with 12 bases between. The CDR3 DNA sequence: TGTGCCACCAGCCGGACGGTGAGGTCCTACGAGCAGTACTTC. Translating gives CATSRTVRSYEQYF.

Remarks on this clonotype: At one end, the junction sequence differs from germline, possibly due to a read error. The genes are TRBV4-3 and TRBJ1-6, with 7 positions matching TRBD1. Looked up from germline, CDR1 is LGHNA and CDR2 is YSLEER. The CDR3 covers 15 residues. DNA for the CDR3: TGCGCCTGCAGCCAAGTGACAGGGTCGGGATCACCCCTCCACTTT. Its protein product is CACSQVTGSGSPLHF.

This clonotype was detected only a few times. The chain carries TRBV6-5 and TRBJ1-1; no clear D gene. The V end lost 2 bases, the J end lost 5 bases, and 9 bases lay between the germline ends. The CDR3 has 13 residues. The germline CDR1 and CDR2 sequences are MNHEY and SVGAGI. CDR3 amino acids: CASSYGYQTEAFF. CDR3 bases: TGTGCCAGCAGTTACGGATATCAAACTGAAGCTTTCTTT.

This clonotype was counted a few times. V gene TRBV18 combines with J gene TRBJ2-3; D unresolved. The CDR3 consists of 13 residues. Germline values: CDR1 KGHSH, CDR2 LQKENI. Trimming left V 3 bases short and J 2 bases short, with 6 bases between. CDR3 sequence: CASSPVNTDTQYF. CDR3 in DNA: TGTGCCAGCTCACCGGTTAACACAGATACGCAGTATTTT.

About this clonotype: A clone one base away is much larger, so this may be a read error. V and J are TRBV10-3 and TRBJ2-3; weak D call: TRBD1 (6 bases). The CDR3 covers 14 residues. CDR1 is ENHRY, CDR2 SYGVKD, per germline. V dropped 4 bases and J dropped 5 bases, with 13 bases sitting between them. The CDR3 nucleotides read TGTGCCATCAGTGGACAACAGGGAAAAGATACGCAGTATTTT. Amino acids: CAISGQQGKDTQYF.

This clonotype was found a few times. J is TRBJ1-5 and V is TRBV7-2, with 7 positions matching TRBD1. The CDR3 sequence is 15 residues long. CDR1 is SGHTA, CDR2 FQGNSA, per germline. The ends lost 5 bases at V and 3 bases at J; junction bases unmatched: 7. The DNA for the CDR3 is TGTGCCAGCAGCCTAATGGGACAGTCCAATCAGCCCCAGCATTTT. This gives the protein CASSLMGQSNQPQHF. Full variable domain (remainder filled in from reference TRBV7-2 and TRBJ1-5): GAGVSQSPSNKVTEKGKDVELRCDPISGHTALYWYRQSLGQGLEFLIYFQGNSAPDKSGLPSDRFSAERTGGSVSTLTIQRTQQEDSAVYLCASSLMGQSNQPQHFGDGTRLSIL.

The chain couples TRBV6-2 or TRBV6-3 to TRBJ1-3; D might be TRBD1 (5 bases). CDR3 size: 16 residues. Between the trimmed V and J ends, which lost 7 bases and 1 base, there was a span of 17 bases. Per the germline V gene, CDR1 is MNHEY and CDR2 is SVGEGT. CDR3 coding DNA: TGTGCCAGCACCAAACAGGCGGGATCATCTGGAAACACCATATATTTT. This translates into CASTKQAGSSGNTIYF.

In regard to this clonotype: Germline is not matched at one junction end, which may reflect a read error. The V call is TRBV4-3, the J call TRBJ2-1; TRBD2 aligns across 8 bases. Germline values: CDR1 LGHNA, CDR2 YSLEER. The CDR3 length is 15 residues. The CDR3, as DNA: TGCGCCAGCAGCCAGGGTAGCGGGGCTGGGAATGATCAGTTCTTC. Amino acids: CASSQGSGAGNDQFF.

This clonotype was counted once. The genes are TRBV20-1 and TRBJ1-1; D uncertain. The ends were cut back, 3 bases at V and 4 bases at J, with 9 bases in the middle. The CDR3 loop spans 12 amino acids. The germline CDR1 and CDR2 sequences are DFQATT and SNEGSKA (reference sequence). The CDR3 here is CSARYGSTEAFF. The DNA of the CDR3 is TGCAGTGCTAGGTACGGGAGCACTGAAGCTTTCTTT.

This chain connects TRBV20-1 to TRBJ1-2; D might be TRBD1 (5 bases). The CDR3 is made up of 12 amino acids. The V gene lost 2 bases and the J gene lost 12 bases, with 16 bases spanning the gap. In germline, CDR1 is DFQATT, CDR2 SNEGSKA (reference sequence). This chain's CDR3 is CSARPGRESNTF. DNA for the CDR3: TGCAGTGCTAGACCGGGACGGGAATCCAACACCTTC.

The chain recombines TRBV11-2 with TRBJ2-7, with 8 nucleotides matching TRBD1. V was pared by 4 bases and J by 2 bases, with 7 bases of the junction left unmatched. This CDR3 spans 15 amino acids. From germline, CDR1 is SGHAT and CDR2 FQNNGV. The CDR3 DNA reads as TGTGCCAGCAGCTGGGGACAGGTAGGAACCTACGAGCAGTACTTC. It encodes CASSWGQVGTYEQYF. The full variable domain, rest sourced from reference TRBV11-2 and TRBJ2-7, is EAGVAQSPRYKIIEKRQSVAFWCNPISGHATLYWYQQILGQGPKLLIQFQNNGVVDDSQLPKDRFSAERLKGVDSTLKIQPAKLEDSAVYLCASSWGQVGTYEQYFGPGTRLTVT.

This clonotype has just a few counts. The J gene is TRBJ1-2, the V gene TRBV6-5; D is undetermined. Germline V gene data show CDR1 as MNHEY and CDR2 as SVGAGI. The CDR3 is 16 residues long. V was cut by 2 bases and J by 5 bases, with 18 bases left in between. In DNA form, the CDR3 reads TGTGCCAGCAGTTACGCTTCAGGTAGCCAGTTTTATGGCTACACCTTC. It specifies CASSYASGSQFYGYTF.

The sample holds a few counts of this clonotype. The chain has TRBV2 and TRBJ1-2, with a weak D call TRBD1 (6 bases). The V and J ends lost 1 base and 8 bases respectively, with 14 bases between them. CDR1 SNHLY and CDR2 FYNNEI come from the germline V gene. The CDR3 runs 14 residues. Written as DNA, the CDR3 is TGTGCCAGCAGTGAAGGGAGGGGGACCACCGGCTACACCTTC. Translation: CASSEGRGTTGYTF.

The chain uses TRBV28 and TRBJ2-7, with D unclear. The CDR3 consists of 12 residues. Trimming removed 7 bases from V and 7 bases from J, with 14 bases in between. Germline loops: CDR1 MDHEN, CDR2 SYDVKM. The CDR3, as DNA: TGTGCCAGCACGAGTGGCAGCACAGAGCAGTACTTC. Translating gives CASTSGSTEQYF.

Details on this clonotype: One junction end disagrees with the germline gene, perhaps due to a read error. The V call is TRBV4-3, the J call TRBJ2-7; 8 nucleotides match TRBD1. The CDR3 runs 15 residues. Germline V gives CDR1 LGHNA, CDR2 YSLEER. CDR3 residues: CASSQTGGSSSEQYF. Here the CDR3 DNA reads TGCGCCAGCAGCCAAACAGGGGGGAGCTCCTCCGAGCAGTACTTC.